This T cell receptor (beta chain) is from a study of regulatory T cells in long-lasting Graves disease (dated by TCRdb to about 2021). In terms of the full investigation: Antithyroid drugs had been taken for less than 3 months by newly diagnosed Graves' disease patients. Patients with persistent Graves' disease were compared with patients with newly diagnosed Graves' disease using TCR sequencing and RNA sequencing of peripheral blood. The study took place in China and was registered as a clinical trial. A total of 33 samples were covered by TCR sequencing, comprising roughly 13 persistent and 20 or so newly diagnosed Graves' disease patients.

What the research found in general, with its limitations: The authors noted that the small sample size was a limitation that may lower accuracy. Compared with newly diagnosed patients, patients with persistent Graves' disease had lower TCR Shannon entropy and fewer highly expanded clones, which suggests clonal expansion. More public clonotypes were shared among persistent patients (around 3,000) than among newly diagnosed patients (966). Sequencing and analysis were limited to the TCR beta chain. The study examined only peripheral blood because the primary lesion, thyroid tissue, could not be accessed. Persistent disease showed preferential use of TRBV28, TRBJ1-2 and TRBJ2-5, whereas newly diagnosed disease favored TRBV20-1 and TRBJ2-1.

The CDR3 contains 14 residues, cysteine and phenylalanine counted. Here the CDR3 DNA is all that survives: 42 bases in frame from base 1. According to the germline V gene, CDR1 reads SGHRS and CDR2 reads YFSETQ. The germline V and J ends show losses of 6 bases and 3 bases respectively, and no gene match explains 6 bases of the junction. Libraries were made using multiplex PCR. Sequencing took place on an Illumina HiSeq 4000. To build TCR beta libraries, CDR3 regions were amplified by Arm-PCR using iRepertoire HTBI primers. Before sequencing, the PCR products went through gel purification. Under the source paper's analysis protocol: A total of 62 TRBV and more than twelve TRBJ segments were identified across samples and were used for gene usage analysis of CDR3 amino acid clonotypes. Filtered high-quality paired reads were merged into contigs using COPE and FqMerger. Contigs were aligned with BLAST to IMGT TRBV, TRBD and TRBJ reference genes, and CDR3 was defined per IMGT. Any clonotype with a frequency above 0.1% was classified as a highly expanded clone. Shannon entropy served as the measure of repertoire diversity, while the Gini coefficient captured V-J evenness. A clonotype was considered public if more than one individual shared it. TCRdb passed the public sequencing reads through fastp at Q25 and MiXCR, retaining productive beta sequences. Merged by CDR3 protein, the rows form single entries marked with the most common genes and DNA. TCRdb's processing, not the study's, gives the V and J calls here. Across this sample there are roughly 500,000 distinct CDR3 sequences, with roughly 13% seen only once. The ten largest account for 10% of the sample.

This clonotype was observed a few times. Its antigen is unknown. Qualities for individual bases were not recorded, and no much larger clone is one base off. The sample's time point label, decoded: newly diagnosed GD, antithyroid drugs for less than 3 months. RNA was extracted from PBMCs in TRIzol for both TCR sequencing and RNA sequencing. The diagnosis of Graves' disease followed American Thyroid Association guidelines. Patients for the study were recruited at an endocrinology department in Xi'an, China. From each patient, around 9 milliliters of peripheral blood was collected into an EDTA anticoagulant tube. Ficoll Paque Plus density gradient separation was used to isolate PBMCs, and no further T cell sorting was performed. An Agilent 2100 Bioanalyzer and agarose gel were used to check RNA quality, and a NanoDrop 2000 was used to measure RNA concentration. The sample was also linked to a second study, of T cells in Graves' hyperthyroidism and ophthalmopathy. As that second study puts it: Stable Graves' hyperthyroidism was defined as the absence of progression to ophthalmopathy over 18 months of follow-up. Hyperthyroidism patients were newly diagnosed, had a disease duration of under 2 months, and were aged 18 to 65 years. Exclusion was applied to patients with uncontrolled infections, other autoimmune diseases, pregnancy or lactation. Diagnoses were based on clinical symptoms, serum thyroxine and TRAb, thyroid ultrasound and orbital computed tomography. For the first round of RT-PCR on the TCR CDR3, the HTBI primer set was used together with the Qiagen OneStep RT-PCR kit. Blood samples also contained most of the expanded thyroid clonotypes (frequency above 0.001), which suggests that blood repertoires may reflect thyroid immune responses. A 13 V-J signature model separated ophthalmopathy from stable hyperthyroidism, with approximately 87% sensitivity and roughly 81% specificity in cross-validation and 80%/75% in testing. In validation, the model predicted progression to ophthalmopathy with 55% to 71% sensitivity and 72.22% specificity, a median of 6.5 months before onset. To identify distinguishing TCR V-J signatures, a discovery cohort of 90 to 100 patients was used, comprising approximately 40 with Graves' ophthalmopathy and under 60 with stable Graves' hyperthyroidism. Prospective prediction of ophthalmopathy was tested in an independent validation cohort of approximately 18 hyperthyroidism patients and some 17 patients who later progressed to ophthalmopathy. The roughly 100 discovery patients were randomly split 7:3 into training and test sets. In addition, the study compared T-cell repertoires in thyroid tissue and in blood from six Graves' hyperthyroidism patients. After blood sampling, hyperthyroidism patients were treated with methimazole at a starting dose of 30 mg daily, and ophthalmopathy patients were treated with high-dose intravenous methylprednisolone. Libraries were constructed in a second round of multiplex PCR, after which size selection and purification were carried out. Libraries were sequenced paired-end with 100 bp reads on an Illumina HiSeq2000. SOAPnuke was used to process the raw data, throwing out any read that contained adapters or uncalled bases, had a mean Phred below 15, or lacked an exact constant-primer or identifier match. High-quality paired reads were merged using COPE v1.2.5, and each unique nucleotide sequence was defined as a clonotype. Clonotypes were aligned to IMGT TRBV, TRBD and TRBJ reference segments using MiTCR v1.1. The analysis included only V-J combinations with a frequency above 0.0001, which together covered around 99% of the repertoires. The TCS score was defined as F50 (clonal expansion) divided by E x V (chaos), with BLOSUM62-based TCRdist calculated between CDR3 peptides within each V-J. Welch's t-statistics and random forest reduced 450 to 600 V-J features to roughly 13, which were used in a naive Bayes classifier (R e1071). No statistical method was used to set the sample size in advance, and investigators knew the group allocation. According to the paper, TCR Vbeta CDR3 sequencing was carried out on 135 peripheral blood samples, which came from fewer than 50 ophthalmopathy, approximately 72 hyperthyroidism and about 17 progressor patients.

Sample: peripheral blood mononuclear cells (PBMCs), taken at new diagnosis, from a patient treated with antithyroid drugs. The chain is assembled from TRBV5-1 and TRBJ2-5, and 9 junctional nucleotides match TRBD1. This clonotype was obtained from a man aged 25-45 years with Graves disease. Donor details come from another sample of the same person, matched by shared clones. Here the CDR3 is given as CASTQWTGEETQYF. The bases read TGCGCCAGCACCCAATGGACAGGGGAAGAGACCCAGTACTTC.